A single T cell receptor beta chain is shown here with its context. No antigen is known for it. These data come from a study of neoadjuvant anti-PD-1 for oral cavity cancer. No culture or expansion preceded analysis of these blood cells. Study findings and constraints: Treg/Th17 ratio rose with pretreatment blood and fell with post-treatment tumor TCRbeta clonality.

The CDR3 totals 15 residues. Germline trimming cut 7 bases from V and 7 bases from J; bases unmatched to any gene: 12. Germline V lookup: CDR1 MDHEN, CDR2 SYDVKM. Produced via immunoSEQ multiplex PCR; TCRdb's table is partial and in-frame only. The data show some 15,000 clones, around 70% seen once. Sequenced material: PBMCs, taken before nivolumab (anti-PD-1) treatment. The sequence was collected from a person aged 40 to 85 with oral cavity squamous cell carcinoma. The rearrangement links TRBV28 to TRBJ2-7; 11 bases fit TRBD2. The CDR3 DNA follows: TGTGCCAGCATTCCTAGCGGGAGGCCTTCTGGGGAGCAGTACTTC. It specifies CASIPSGRPSGEQYF.